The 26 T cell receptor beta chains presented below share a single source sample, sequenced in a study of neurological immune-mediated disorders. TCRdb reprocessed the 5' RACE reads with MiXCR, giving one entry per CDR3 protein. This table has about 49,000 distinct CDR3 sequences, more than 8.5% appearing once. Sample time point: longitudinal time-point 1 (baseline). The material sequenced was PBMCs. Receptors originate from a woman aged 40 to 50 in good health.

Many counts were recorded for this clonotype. The CDR3 nucleotides read TGCGCCAGCAGCAAAAGGACAGCAACTGAAGCTTTCTTT. Protein product: CASSKRTATEAFF. This sequence joins TRBV5-1 and TRBJ1-1; the D gene is possibly TRBD1 (6 bases). CDR1 and CDR2 from the germline V gene are SGHRS and YFSETQ. The CDR3 is 13 residues long. Trimming removed 4 bases from V and 5 bases from J, with 12 bases in between. Based on the CDR3 plus reference TRBV5-1 and TRBJ1-1, the full variable domain is KAGVTQTPRYLIKTRGQQVTLSCSPISGHRSVSWYQQTPGQGLQFLFEYFSETQRNKGNFPGRFSGRQFSNSRSEMNVSTLELGDSALYLCASSKRTATEAFFGQGTRLTVV.

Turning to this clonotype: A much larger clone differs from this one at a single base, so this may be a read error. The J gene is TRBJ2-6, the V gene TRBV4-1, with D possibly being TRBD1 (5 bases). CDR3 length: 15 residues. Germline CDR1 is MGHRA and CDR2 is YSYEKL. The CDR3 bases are TGCGCCAGCAGCCTCCTCTACTCTGGGGCCAACGTCCCGACTTTC. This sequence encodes CASSLLYSGANVPTF.

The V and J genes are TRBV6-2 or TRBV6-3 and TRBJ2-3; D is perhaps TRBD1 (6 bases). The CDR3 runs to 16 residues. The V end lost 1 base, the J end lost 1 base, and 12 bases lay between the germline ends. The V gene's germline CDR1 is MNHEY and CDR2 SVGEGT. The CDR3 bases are TGTGCCAGCAGTTACTTTACAGGGAGTGGCACAGATACGCAGTATTTT. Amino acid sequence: CASSYFTGSGTDTQYF.

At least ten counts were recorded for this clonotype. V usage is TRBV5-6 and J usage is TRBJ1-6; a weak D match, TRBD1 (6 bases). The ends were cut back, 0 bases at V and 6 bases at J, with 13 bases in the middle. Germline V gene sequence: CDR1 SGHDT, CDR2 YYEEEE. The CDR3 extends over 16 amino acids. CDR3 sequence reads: CASSLGGAGSNSPLHF. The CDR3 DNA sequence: TGTGCCAGCAGCTTGGGGGGGGCAGGCTCTAATTCACCCCTCCACTTT.

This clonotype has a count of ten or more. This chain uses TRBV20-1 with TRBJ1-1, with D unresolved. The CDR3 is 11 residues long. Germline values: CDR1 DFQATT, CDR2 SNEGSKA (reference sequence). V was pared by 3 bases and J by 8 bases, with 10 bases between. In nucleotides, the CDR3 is TGCAGTGCTAGTAACGCCAGGGAAGCTTTCTTT. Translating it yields CSASNAREAFF.

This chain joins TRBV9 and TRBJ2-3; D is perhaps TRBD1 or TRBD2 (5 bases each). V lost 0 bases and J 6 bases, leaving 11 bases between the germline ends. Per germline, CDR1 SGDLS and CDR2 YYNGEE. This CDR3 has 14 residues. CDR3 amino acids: CASSVVEGLDTQYF. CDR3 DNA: TGTGCCAGCAGCGTAGTTGAGGGGCTGGATACGCAGTATTTT.

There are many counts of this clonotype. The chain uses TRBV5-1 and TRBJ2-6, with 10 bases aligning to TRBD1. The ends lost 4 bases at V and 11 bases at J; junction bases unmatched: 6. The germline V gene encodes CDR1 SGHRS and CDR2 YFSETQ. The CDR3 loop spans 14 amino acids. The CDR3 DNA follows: TGCGCCAGCAGCCTGACAGGGGGCATGGACGTCCTGACTTTC. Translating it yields CASSLTGGMDVLTF.

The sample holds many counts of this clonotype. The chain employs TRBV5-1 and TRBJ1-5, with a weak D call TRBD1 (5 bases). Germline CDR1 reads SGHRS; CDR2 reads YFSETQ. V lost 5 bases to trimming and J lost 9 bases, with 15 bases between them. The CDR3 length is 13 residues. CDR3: CASSPTPGRPQHF. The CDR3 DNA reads TGCGCCAGCAGTCCAACACCGGGACGGCCCCAGCATTTT.

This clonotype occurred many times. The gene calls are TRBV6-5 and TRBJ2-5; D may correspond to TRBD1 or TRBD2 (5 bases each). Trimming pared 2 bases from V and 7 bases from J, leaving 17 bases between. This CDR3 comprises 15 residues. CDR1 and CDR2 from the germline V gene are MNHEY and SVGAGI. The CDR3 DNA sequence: TGTGCCAGCAGTTACGAGGGACGGCGAGAGGCGACCCAGTACTTC. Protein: CASSYEGRREATQYF.

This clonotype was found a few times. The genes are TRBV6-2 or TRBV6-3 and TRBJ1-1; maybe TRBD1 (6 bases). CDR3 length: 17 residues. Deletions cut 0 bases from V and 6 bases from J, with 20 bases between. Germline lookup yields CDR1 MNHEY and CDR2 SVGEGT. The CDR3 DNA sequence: TGTGCCAGCAGTTACTCGGTTACAGGGTGGCAGGGACCTGAAGCTTTCTTT. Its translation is CASSYSVTGWQGPEAFF.

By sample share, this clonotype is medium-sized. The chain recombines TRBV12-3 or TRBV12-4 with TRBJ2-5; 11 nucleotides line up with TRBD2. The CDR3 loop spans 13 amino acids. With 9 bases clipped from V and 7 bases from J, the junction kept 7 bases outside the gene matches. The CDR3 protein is CARRTSGFWTQYF. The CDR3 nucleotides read TGTGCCAGGAGGACTAGCGGGTTCTGGACCCAGTACTTC.

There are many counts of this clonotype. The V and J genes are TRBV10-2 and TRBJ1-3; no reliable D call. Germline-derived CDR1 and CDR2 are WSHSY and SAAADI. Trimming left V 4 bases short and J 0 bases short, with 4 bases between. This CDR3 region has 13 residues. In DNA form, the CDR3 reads TGCGCCAGCAGTGCGGGCTCTGGAAACACCATATATTTT. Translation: CASSAGSGNTIYF.

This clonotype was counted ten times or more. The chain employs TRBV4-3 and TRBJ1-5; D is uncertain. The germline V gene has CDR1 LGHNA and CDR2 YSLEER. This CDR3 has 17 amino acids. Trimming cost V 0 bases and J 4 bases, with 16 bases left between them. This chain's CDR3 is CASSQDTSGGSNQPQHF. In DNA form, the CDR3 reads TGCGCCAGCAGCCAAGATACTTCGGGAGGAAGTAATCAGCCCCAGCATTTT.

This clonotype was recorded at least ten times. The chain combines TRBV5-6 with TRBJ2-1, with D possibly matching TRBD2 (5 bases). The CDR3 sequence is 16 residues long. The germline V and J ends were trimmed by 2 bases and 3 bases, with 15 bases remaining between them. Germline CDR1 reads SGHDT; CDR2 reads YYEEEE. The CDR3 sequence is CASSLRGNLGYNEQFF. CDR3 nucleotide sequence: TGTGCCAGCAGCTTACGGGGAAACTTGGGCTACAATGAGCAGTTCTTC.

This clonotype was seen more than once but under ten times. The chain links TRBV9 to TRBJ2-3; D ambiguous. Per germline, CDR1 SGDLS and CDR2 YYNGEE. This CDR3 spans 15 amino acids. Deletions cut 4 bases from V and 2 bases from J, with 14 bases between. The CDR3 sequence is CASSYDGHSTDTQYF. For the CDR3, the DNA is TGTGCCAGCAGCTACGACGGCCATTCCACAGATACGCAGTATTTT.

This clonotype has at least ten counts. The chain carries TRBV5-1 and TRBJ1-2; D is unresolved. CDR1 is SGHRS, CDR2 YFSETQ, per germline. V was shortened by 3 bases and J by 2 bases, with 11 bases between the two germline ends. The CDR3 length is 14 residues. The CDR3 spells CASSWAGSNYGYTF. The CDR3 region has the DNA TGCGCCAGCAGCTGGGCTGGATCCAACTATGGCTACACCTTC.

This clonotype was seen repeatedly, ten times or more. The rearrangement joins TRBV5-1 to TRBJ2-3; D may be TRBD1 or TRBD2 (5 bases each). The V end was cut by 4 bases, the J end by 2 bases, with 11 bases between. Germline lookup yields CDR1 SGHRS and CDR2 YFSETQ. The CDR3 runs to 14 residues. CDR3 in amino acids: CASSMGDVTDTQYF. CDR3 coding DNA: TGCGCCAGCAGCATGGGGGACGTCACAGATACGCAGTATTTT.

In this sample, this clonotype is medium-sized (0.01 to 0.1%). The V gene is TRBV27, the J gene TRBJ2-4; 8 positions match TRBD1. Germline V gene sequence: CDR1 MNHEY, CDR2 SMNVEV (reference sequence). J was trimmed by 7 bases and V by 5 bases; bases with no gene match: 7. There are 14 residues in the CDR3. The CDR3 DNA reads TGTGCCAGCAGTCCACGGACAGGGTTGAACATTCAGTACTTC. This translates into CASSPRTGLNIQYF.

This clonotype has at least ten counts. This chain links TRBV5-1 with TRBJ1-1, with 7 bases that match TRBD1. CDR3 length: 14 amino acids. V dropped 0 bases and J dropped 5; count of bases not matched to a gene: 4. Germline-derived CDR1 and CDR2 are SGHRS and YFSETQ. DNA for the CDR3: TGCGCCAGCAGCTTGGATTTCAGGGGGACTGAAGCTTTCTTT. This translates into CASSLDFRGTEAFF.

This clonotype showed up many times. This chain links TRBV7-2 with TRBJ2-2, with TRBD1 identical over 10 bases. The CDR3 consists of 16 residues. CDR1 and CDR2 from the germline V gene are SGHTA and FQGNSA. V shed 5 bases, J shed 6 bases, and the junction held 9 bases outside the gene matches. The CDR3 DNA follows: TGTGCCAGCAGCCACTCGGGACAGGGGTTGGCCGGGGAGCTGTTTTTT. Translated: CASSHSGQGLAGELFF.

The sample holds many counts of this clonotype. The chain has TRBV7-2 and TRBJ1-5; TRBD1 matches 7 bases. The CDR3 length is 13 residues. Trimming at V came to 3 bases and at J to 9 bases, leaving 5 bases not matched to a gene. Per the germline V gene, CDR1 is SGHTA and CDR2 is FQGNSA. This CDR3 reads CASSFGWDRPQHF. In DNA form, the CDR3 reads TGTGCCAGCAGCTTCGGATGGGACAGGCCCCAGCATTTT.

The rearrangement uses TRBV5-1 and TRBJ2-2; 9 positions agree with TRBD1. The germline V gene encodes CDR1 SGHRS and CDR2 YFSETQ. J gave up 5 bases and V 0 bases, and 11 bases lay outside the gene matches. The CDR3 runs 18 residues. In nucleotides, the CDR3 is TGCGCCAGCAGCTTGGCCGGCGGGGACAGGGTAGAAACCGGGGAGCTGTTTTTT. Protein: CASSLAGGDRVETGELFF.

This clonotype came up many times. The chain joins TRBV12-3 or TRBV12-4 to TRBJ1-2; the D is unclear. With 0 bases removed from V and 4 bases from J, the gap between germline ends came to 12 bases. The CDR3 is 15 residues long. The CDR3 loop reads CASSLALKGGYGYTF. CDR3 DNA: TGTGCCAGCAGTTTAGCCCTTAAGGGTGGCTATGGCTACACCTTC.

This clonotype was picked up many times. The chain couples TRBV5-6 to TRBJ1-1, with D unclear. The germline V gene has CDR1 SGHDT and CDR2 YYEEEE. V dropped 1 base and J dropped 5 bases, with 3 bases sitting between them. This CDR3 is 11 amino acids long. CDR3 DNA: TGTGCCAGCAGCTTGAGGACTGAAGCTTTCTTT. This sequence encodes CASSLRTEAFF.

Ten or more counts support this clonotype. DNA of the CDR3: TGTGCCAGCAGTTTTTTGGACAGAGTTACGAAGCAGTACTTC. Translating gives CASSFLDRVTKQYF. The chain couples TRBV12-3 or TRBV12-4 to TRBJ2-7, with D possibly matching TRBD1 (6 bases). The germline V and J ends were trimmed by 3 bases and 8 bases, with 17 bases remaining between them. The CDR3 runs 14 residues.

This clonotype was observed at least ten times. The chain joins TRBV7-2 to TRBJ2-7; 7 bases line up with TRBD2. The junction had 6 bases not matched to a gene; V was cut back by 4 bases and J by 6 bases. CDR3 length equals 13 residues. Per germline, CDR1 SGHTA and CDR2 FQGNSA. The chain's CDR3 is CASSSRAGVEQYF. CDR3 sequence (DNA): TGTGCCAGCAGCTCTCGGGCGGGAGTCGAGCAGTACTTC.